The text below deals with one TCR beta chain. These data are taken from a study of blood T cells in healthy people across ages. Germline lookup yields CDR1 MNHNS and CDR2 SASEGT. The V gene lost 5 bases and the J gene lost 0 bases, with 17 bases spanning the gap. CDR3 length equals 18 residues. Sample-barcoded 5' priming and a J-beta primer mix drove a second PCR of 7 to 11 cycles. TCRdb reprocessed the 5' RACE reads via MiXCR and lists one record per CDR3 protein. Here the sample spans roughly 680,000 distinct CDR3 sequences, over 45% being singletons. This chain joins TRBV6-1 and TRBJ2-6, with a tentative D call TRBD2 (6 bases). What was sequenced was blood. The receptor was isolated from a woman aged 60-75 years in good health. Here the CDR3 DNA reads TGTGCCAGCAGTCGAGGCGGGACGGCGGCCTCTGGGGCCAACGTCCTGACTTTC. This codes for CASSRGGTAASGANVLTF.